These T cell receptor beta chains were read from a single sample in a study of PD-1 blockade in classical Hodgkin lymphoma. TCRdb's table, derived via immunoSEQ multiplex PCR, lists solely in-frame clones and lacks some. The data show some 25,000 clones, roughly 68% seen once. Here the sequenced sample was peripheral blood mononuclear cells (PBMCs), taken before the second cycle of nivolumab. These receptors came from a human donor with classical Hodgkin lymphoma. Each CDR3 is given with its conserved first and last residue. The D gene is left open where the match is weak. Clone size appears in some rows only: once, few, many, or a class for an expanded clone.

clone_size	v_call	d_call	j_call	cdr3_nt	cdr3_aa
NA	TRBV7-9	TRBD1	TRBJ2-7	TGTGCCAGCAGCTTTTCGACAGGGATAGTAGACGAGCAGTACTTC	CASSFSTGIVDEQYF
NA	TRBV5-4	NA	TRBJ1-2	TGTGCCAGCAGCTTGCCCGTAGGGTGGGGCTATGGCTACACCTTC	CASSLPVGWGYGYTF
NA	TRBV9	NA	TRBJ2-4	TGTGCCAGCAGCGTAGAACAGGGTGGGAACATTCAGTACTTC	CASSVEQGGNIQYF
NA	TRBV5-1	NA	TRBJ2-7	TGCGCCAGCAGCTTGATAAGTCAGGGTACGGCCGAGCAGTACTTC	CASSLISQGTAEQYF
NA	TRBV9	NA	TRBJ2-6	TGTGCCAGCAGCGTATGGCAGGGCCTCTCTGGGGCCAACGTCCTGACTTTC	CASSVWQGLSGANVLTF
NA	TRBV19	TRBD1	TRBJ1-4	TGTGCCAGTAGCAGTGACAGGGTCATTGTTTTT	CASSSDRVIVF
NA	TRBV29-1	TRBD1	TRBJ2-7	TGCAGCGCAGGACAGGGGGGAGACGAGCAGTACTTC	CSAGQGGDEQYF
few	TRBV19	NA	TRBJ2-2	TGTGCCAGTAGTCCCAACCCCCTCAGGGGTCCCGGGGAGCTGTTTTTT	CASSPNPLRGPGELFF
NA	TRBV5-5	TRBD2	TRBJ2-1	TGTGCCAGCAGCCCCAAGGGACTAGCGGGGGGGCAAGGTGAGCAGTTCTTC	CASSPKGLAGGQGEQFF
NA	TRBV7-2	NA	TRBJ2-3	TGTGCCAGCAGCTTACAGTCAGGAAGCACAGATACGCAGTATTTT	CASSLQSGSTDTQYF
few	TRBV5-1	TRBD1	TRBJ2-7	TGCGCCAGCAGCTCACGACAGGGCACTCGGCACGAGCAGTACTTC	CASSSRQGTRHEQYF
NA	TRBV4-1	NA	TRBJ2-7	TGCGCCAGCAGCCAAGACCAGACAACTCCCTACGCGCAGTACTTC	CASSQDQTTPYAQYF
few	TRBV7-2	NA	TRBJ1-6	TGTGCCAGCAGCTCATACCTAGCCGGAGAATCACCCCTCCACTTT	CASSSYLAGESPLHF
NA	TRBV5-1	TRBD2	TRBJ2-5	TGCGCCAGCGGCGGGACTAGCGGGGGGGCCTGGGAGACCCAGTACTTC	CASGGTSGGAWETQYF
once	TRBV5-1	NA	TRBJ2-7	TGCGCCAGCAGCTCCCGAGATCCAAGCTCCTACGAGCAGTACTTC	CASSSRDPSSYEQYF
NA	TRBV27	NA	TRBJ1-1	TGTGCCAGCAGTTTATACGGGGGCCCTGAAGCTTTCTTT	CASSLYGGPEAFF
NA	TRBV19	NA	TRBJ1-6	TGTGCCAGTACCTTTAACAGGAATTCACCCCTCCACTTT	CASTFNRNSPLHF
NA	TRBV7-9	NA	TRBJ2-1	TGTGCCAGCAGTCTGGGCTACAATGAGCAGTTCTTC	CASSLGYNEQFF
NA	TRBV28	NA	TRBJ2-7	TGTGCCAGCAGTTTAGCACAGCTGAGCTCCTACGAGCAGTACTTC	CASSLAQLSSYEQYF
NA	TRBV28	NA	TRBJ1-1	TGTGCCAGCAGTTTAGGGGGGGCGGGAAAGACTGAAGCTTTCTTT	CASSLGGAGKTEAFF
NA	TRBV30	NA	TRBJ2-7	TGTGCCTGGAGTGTGGGGTCCTCCTACGAGCAGTACTTC	CAWSVGSSYEQYF
NA	TRBV5-1	NA	TRBJ1-3	TGCGCCAGCAGCTTGGATGGGGCTCCCGGAAACACCATATATTTT	CASSLDGAPGNTIYF
NA	TRBV19	NA	TRBJ2-3	TGTGCCAGTAGTCTATCAAGGGGTACAGATACGCAGTATTTT	CASSLSRGTDTQYF
once	TRBV30	NA	TRBJ2-7	TGTGCCTCCCGGGACCGTTACGAGCAGTACTTC	CASRDRYEQYF
few	TRBV28	TRBD1	TRBJ1-1	TGTGCCAGCAGACCGGGACAGGGCGAAGCTTTCTTT	CASRPGQGEAFF